The T cell receptor (beta chain) described here comes from a study of T cell responses to AZD1222 COVID-19 vaccine. Findings and caveats of the study: Across spike, vaccine-associated CD4 TCRs were found, dominant at 160-218 and 743-854.

Note on this clone: The target antigen is unknown.

Produced via immunoSEQ multiplex PCR; TCRdb's table is partial and in-frame only. The sample lists some 170,000 clones; 85% to 90% were seen once. This CDR3 contains 12 residues. Trimming stripped 1 base from V and 8 bases from J, with 9 bases between. Germline V gene sequence: CDR1 SGHDT, CDR2 YYEEEE. The sample was peripheral blood, taken on day 0 of AZD1222 vaccination. The sequence was collected from an adult in good health. The rearrangement joins TRBV5-6 to TRBJ1-2, with D perhaps TRBD1 (6 bases). CDR3: CASSLIQGGYTF. The CDR3 bases are TGTGCCAGCAGCTTGATACAGGGAGGCTACACCTTC.